This note documents a single T cell receptor beta chain sequence. The sample is drawn from a study of early T cells in non-severe SARS-CoV-2 infection. TCRdb re-called the 5' RACE reads through MiXCR, storing one row per CDR3 protein. The sample records 65,000 to 85,000 distinct CDR3 sequences, about 12% being singletons. Looked up from germline, CDR1 is DFQATT and CDR2 is SNEGSKA (reference sequence). The CDR3 loop spans 13 amino acids. Trimming cost V 3 bases and J 2 bases, with 11 bases left between them. Material: whole blood. This TCR derives from an adult who was a healthcare worker with PCR-confirmed SARS-CoV-2 infection or an uninfected control (not recorded which). The chain carries TRBV20-1 and TRBJ2-7, with D perhaps TRBD1 (5 bases). The CDR3 DNA reads as TGCAGTGCTAGCCCGGCAGGGACCTACGAGCAGTACTTC. It encodes CSASPAGTYEQYF.